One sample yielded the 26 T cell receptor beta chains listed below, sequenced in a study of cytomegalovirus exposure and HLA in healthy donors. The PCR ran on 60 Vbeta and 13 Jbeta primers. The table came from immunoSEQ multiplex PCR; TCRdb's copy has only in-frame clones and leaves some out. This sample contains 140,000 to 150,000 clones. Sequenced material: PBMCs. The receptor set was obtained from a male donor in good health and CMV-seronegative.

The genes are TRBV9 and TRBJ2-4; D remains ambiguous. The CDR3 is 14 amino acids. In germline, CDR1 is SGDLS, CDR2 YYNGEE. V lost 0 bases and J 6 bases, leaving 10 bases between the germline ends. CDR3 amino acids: CASSVGTGLNIQYF. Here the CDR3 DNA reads TGTGCCAGCAGCGTAGGAACGGGTTTAAACATTCAGTACTTC.

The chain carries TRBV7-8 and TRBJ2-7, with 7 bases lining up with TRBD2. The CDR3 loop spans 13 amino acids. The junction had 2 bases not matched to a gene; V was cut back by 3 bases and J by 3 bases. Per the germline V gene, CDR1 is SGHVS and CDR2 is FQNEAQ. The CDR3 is CASSLAGDYEQYF. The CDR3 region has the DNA TGTGCCAGCAGCTTGGCGGGGGACTACGAGCAGTACTTC.

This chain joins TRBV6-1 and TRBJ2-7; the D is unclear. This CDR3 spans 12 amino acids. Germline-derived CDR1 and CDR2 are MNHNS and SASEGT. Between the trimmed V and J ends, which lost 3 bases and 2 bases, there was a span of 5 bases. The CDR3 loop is CASSDSTYEQYF. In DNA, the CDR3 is TGTGCCAGCAGTGACAGTACCTACGAGCAGTACTTC.

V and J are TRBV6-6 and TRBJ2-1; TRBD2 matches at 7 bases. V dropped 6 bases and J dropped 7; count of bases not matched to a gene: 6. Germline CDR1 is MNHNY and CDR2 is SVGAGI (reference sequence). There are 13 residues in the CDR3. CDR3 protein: CASRNGEGNEQFF. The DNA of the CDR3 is TGTGCCAGCAGGAACGGGGAGGGGAATGAGCAGTTCTTC.

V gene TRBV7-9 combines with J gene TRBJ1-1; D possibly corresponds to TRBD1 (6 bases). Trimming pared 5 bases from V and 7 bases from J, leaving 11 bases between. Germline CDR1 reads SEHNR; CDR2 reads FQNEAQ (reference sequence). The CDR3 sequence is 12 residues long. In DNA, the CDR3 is TGTGCCAGCAGCCAACAGGGCTTTGAAGCTTTCTTT. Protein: CASSQQGFEAFF.

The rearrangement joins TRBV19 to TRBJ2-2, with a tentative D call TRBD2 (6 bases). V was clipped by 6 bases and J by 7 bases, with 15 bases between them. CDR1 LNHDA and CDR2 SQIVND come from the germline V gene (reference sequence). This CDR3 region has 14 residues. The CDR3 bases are TGTGCCAGTAGCCCTCTAGCGACCGGCGGGGAGCTGTTTTTT. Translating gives CASSPLATGGELFF. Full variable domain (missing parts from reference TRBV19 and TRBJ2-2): DGGITQSPKYLFRKEGQNVTLSCEQNLNHDAMYWYRQDPGQGLRLIYYSQIVNDFQKGDIAEGYSVSREKKESFPLTVTSAQKNPTAFYLCASSPLATGGELFFGEGSRLTVL.

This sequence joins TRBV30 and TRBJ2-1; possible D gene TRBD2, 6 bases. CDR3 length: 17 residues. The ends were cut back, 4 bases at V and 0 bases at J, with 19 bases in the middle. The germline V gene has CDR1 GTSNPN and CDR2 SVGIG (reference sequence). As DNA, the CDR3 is TGTGCCTGGAAGGAAATACCGGGGGAGAACTCCTACAATGAGCAGTTCTTC. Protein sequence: CAWKEIPGENSYNEQFF. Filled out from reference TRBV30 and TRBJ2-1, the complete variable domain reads SQTIHQWPATLVQPVGSPLSLECTVEGTSNPNLYWYRQAAGRGLQLLFYSVGIGQISSEVPQNLSASRPQDRQFILSSKKLLLSDSGFYLCAWKEIPGENSYNEQFFGPGTRLTVL.

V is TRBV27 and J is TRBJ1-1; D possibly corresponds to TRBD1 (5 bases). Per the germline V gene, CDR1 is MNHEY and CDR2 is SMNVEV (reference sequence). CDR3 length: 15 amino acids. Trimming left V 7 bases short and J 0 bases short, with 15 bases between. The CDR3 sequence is CASNPAGTLNTEAFF. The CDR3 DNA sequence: TGTGCCAGCAACCCAGCTGGGACTTTGAACACTGAAGCTTTCTTT.

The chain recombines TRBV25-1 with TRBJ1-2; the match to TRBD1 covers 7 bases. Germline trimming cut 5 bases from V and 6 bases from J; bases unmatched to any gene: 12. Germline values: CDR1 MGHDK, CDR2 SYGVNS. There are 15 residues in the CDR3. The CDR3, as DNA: TGTGCCAGCAGTAAGTTAAAGGGGGCGCACAATGGCTACACCTTC. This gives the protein CASSKLKGAHNGYTF.

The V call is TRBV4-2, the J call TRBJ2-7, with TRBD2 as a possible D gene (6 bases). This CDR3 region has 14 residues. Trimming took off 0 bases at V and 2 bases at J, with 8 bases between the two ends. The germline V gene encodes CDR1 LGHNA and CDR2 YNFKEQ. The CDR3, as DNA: TGTGCCAGCAGCCAAGAACTAGCTCCCTACGAGCAGTACTTC. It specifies CASSQELAPYEQYF.

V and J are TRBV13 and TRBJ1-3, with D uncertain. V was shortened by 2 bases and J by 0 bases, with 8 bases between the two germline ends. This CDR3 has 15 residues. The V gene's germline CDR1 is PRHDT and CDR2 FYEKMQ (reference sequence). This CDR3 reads CASSLNMISGNTIYF. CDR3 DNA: TGTGCCAGCAGCTTAAACATGATCTCTGGAAACACCATATATTTT.

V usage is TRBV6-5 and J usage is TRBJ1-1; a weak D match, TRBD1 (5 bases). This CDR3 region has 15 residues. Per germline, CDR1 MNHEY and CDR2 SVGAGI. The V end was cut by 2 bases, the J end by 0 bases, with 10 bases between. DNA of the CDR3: TGTGCCAGCAGTTACGCCGGGACTATGAACACTGAAGCTTTCTTT. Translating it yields CASSYAGTMNTEAFF.

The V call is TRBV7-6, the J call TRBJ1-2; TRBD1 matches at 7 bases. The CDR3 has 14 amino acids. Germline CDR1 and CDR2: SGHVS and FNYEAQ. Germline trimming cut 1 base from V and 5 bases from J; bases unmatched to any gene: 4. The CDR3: CASSLDGTEYGYTF. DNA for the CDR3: TGTGCCAGCAGCTTAGACGGGACAGAGTATGGCTACACCTTC.

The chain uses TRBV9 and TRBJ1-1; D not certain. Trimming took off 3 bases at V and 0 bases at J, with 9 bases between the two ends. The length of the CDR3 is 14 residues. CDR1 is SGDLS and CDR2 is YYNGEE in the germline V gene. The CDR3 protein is CASSAGGVNTEAFF. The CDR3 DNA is TGTGCCAGCAGCGCCGGAGGTGTGAACACTGAAGCTTTCTTT.

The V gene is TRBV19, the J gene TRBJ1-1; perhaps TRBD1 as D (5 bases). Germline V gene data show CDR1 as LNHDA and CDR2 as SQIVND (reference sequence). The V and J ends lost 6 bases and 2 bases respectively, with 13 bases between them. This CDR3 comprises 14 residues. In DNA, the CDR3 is TGTGCCAGTAGAAAAGGGCAGGGAAACACTGAAGCTTTCTTT. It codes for CASRKGQGNTEAFF.

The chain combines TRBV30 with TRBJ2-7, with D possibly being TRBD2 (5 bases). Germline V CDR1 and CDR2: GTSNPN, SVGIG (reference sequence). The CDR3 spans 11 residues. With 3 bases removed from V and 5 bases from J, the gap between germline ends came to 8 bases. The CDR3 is CAWRGSHEQYF. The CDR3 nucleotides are TGTGCCTGGAGAGGGAGTCACGAGCAGTACTTC.

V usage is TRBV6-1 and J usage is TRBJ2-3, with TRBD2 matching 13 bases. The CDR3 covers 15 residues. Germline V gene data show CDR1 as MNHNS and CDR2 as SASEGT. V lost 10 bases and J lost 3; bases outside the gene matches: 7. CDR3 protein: CATQWTSGSTDTQYF. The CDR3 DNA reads TGTGCCACCCAGTGGACTAGCGGGAGTACAGATACGCAGTATTTT.

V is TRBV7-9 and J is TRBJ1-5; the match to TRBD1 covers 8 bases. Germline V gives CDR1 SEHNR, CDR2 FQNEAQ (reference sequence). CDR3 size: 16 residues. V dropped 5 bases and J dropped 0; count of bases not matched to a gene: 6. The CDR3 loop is CASSDGTGHSNQPQHF. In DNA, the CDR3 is TGTGCCAGCAGCGACGGGACAGGCCATAGCAATCAGCCCCAGCATTTT. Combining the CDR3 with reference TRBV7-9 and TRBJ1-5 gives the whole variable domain DTGVSQNPRHKITKRGQNVTFRCDPISEHNRLYWYRQTLGQGPEFLTYFQNEAQLEKSRLLSDRFSAERPKGSFSTLEIQRTEQGDSAMYLCASSDGTGHSNQPQHFGDGTRLSIL.

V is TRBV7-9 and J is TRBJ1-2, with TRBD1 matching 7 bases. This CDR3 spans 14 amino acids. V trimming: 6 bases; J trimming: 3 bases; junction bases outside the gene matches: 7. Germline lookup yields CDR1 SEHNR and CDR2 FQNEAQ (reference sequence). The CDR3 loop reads CASRLQGKDYGYTF. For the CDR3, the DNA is TGTGCCAGCAGGCTACAGGGGAAGGACTATGGCTACACCTTC.

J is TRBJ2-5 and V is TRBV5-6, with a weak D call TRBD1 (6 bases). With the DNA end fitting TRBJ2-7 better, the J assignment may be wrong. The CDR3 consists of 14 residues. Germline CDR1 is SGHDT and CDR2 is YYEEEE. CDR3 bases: TGTGCCAGCAGCTTGCAGGGACATCCCTACGAGCAGTACTTC. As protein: CASSLQGHPYEQYF.

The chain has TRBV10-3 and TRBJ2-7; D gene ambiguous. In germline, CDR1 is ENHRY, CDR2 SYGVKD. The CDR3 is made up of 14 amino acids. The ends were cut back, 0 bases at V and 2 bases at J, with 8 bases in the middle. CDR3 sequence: CAISESYRAYEQYF. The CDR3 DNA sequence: TGTGCCATCAGTGAGTCCTACAGAGCCTACGAGCAGTACTTC.

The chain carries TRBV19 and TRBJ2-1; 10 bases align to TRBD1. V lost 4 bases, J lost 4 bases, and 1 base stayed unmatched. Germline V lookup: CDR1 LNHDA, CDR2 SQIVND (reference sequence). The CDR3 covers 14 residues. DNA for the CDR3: TGTGCCAGTAGTACGGGACAGGGGTACAATGAGCAGTTCTTC. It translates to CASSTGQGYNEQFF.

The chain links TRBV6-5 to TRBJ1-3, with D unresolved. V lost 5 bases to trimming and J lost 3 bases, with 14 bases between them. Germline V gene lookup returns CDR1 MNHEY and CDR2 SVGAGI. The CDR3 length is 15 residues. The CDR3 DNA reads TGTGCCAGCAGTCCGCACGAGGGAATTGGAAACACCATATATTTT. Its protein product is CASSPHEGIGNTIYF.

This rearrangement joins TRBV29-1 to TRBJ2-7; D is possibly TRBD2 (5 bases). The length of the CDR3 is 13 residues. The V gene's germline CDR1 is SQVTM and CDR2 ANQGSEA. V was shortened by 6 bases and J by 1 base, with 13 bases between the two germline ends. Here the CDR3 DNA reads TGCAGCGTGAGGGCGTTTATTTCCTACGAGCAGTACTTC. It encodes CSVRAFISYEQYF.

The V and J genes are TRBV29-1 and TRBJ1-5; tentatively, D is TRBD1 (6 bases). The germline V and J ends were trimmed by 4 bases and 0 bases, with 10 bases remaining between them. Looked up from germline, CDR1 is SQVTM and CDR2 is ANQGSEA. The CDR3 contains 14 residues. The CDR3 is CSVVGGGSNQPQHF. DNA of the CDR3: TGCAGCGTTGTGGGAGGGGGTAGCAATCAGCCCCAGCATTTT.

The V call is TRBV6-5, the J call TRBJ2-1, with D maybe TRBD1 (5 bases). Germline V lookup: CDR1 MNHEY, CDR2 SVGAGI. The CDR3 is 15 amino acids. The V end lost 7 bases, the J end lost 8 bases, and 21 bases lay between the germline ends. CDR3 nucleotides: TGTGCCAGCACTTCATTCAGGGAAGGGTGGGATGAGCAGTTCTTC. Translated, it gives CASTSFREGWDEQFF.